The 17 T cell receptor beta chains listed next were all sequenced from one sample in a study of beta chain features in type 1 diabetes. The investigators reverse transcribed all of the isolated RNA, so they sequenced expressed TCRB transcripts. Here immunoSEQ multiplex PCR was the method, and the copy in TCRdb shows in-frame clones only, minus some. This sample has approximately 730,000 clones; 10% to 15% occur once, and the top ten carry 0.022%. For these receptors, no antigen is known. Findings and limits, study-wide: The study found moderately but significantly shorter TCRB CDR3s in all four CD4+ subsets of Type 1 diabetes patients.

The material sequenced was naive CD4+ T cells from blood. The source is a man between 18 and 29 years old with type 1 diabetes.

The table lists this clone with a few counts. J is TRBJ2-3 and V is TRBV4-1; D tentatively reads TRBD1 or TRBD2 (6 bases each). CDR3 length equals 16 residues. Deletions cut 2 bases from V and 0 bases from J, with 12 bases between. Looked up from germline, CDR1 is MGHRA and CDR2 is YSYEKL. CDR3 protein: CASSQHRDSSTDTQYF. The CDR3 nucleotides are TGCGCCAGCAGCCAACACAGGGACTCGAGCACAGATACGCAGTATTTT.

This sequence joins TRBV30 and TRBJ2-3; 10 bases agree with TRBD2. Germline CDR1 reads GTSNPN; CDR2 reads SVGIG (reference sequence). This CDR3 comprises 14 residues. V gave up 5 bases and J gave up 3 bases; unmatched junction bases: 5. The CDR3 protein is CAWPLAGLTDTQYF. Here the CDR3 DNA reads TGTGCCTGGCCACTAGCGGGGTTGACAGATACGCAGTATTTT.

This clone was counted between two and nine times. The chain links TRBV9 to TRBJ2-5, with TRBD2 as a possible D gene (6 bases). The CDR3 runs to 17 residues. Germline CDR1 SGDLS, CDR2 YYNGEE. The V gene lost 3 bases and the J gene lost 4 bases, with 22 bases spanning the gap. The CDR3 DNA reads TGTGCCAGCAGCGCCCACCGGGACTCTAGCTGGCGAGAGACCCAGTACTTC. Residues: CASSAHRDSSWRETQYF. Using reference TRBV9 and TRBJ2-5 for the parts outside the CDR3, the full variable domain is DSGVTQTPKHLITATGQRVTLRCSPRSGDLSVYWYQQSLDQGLQFLIQYYNGEERAKGNILERFSAQQFPDLHSELNLSSLELGDSALYFCASSAHRDSSWRETQYFGPGTRLLVL.

In this sample, this clone turned up a few times. The V and J genes are TRBV7-2 and TRBJ2-5; D might be TRBD2 (5 bases). Germline CDR1 reads SGHTA; CDR2 reads FQGNSA. V dropped 3 bases and J dropped 5 bases, with 13 bases sitting between them. The length of the CDR3 is 14 residues. CDR3 DNA: TGTGCCAGCAGCTTCGCGGGCGTCCCTGAGACCCAGTACTTC. Protein sequence: CASSFAGVPETQYF.

The gene calls are TRBV5-1 and TRBJ2-7; TRBD1 agrees at 10 bases. Germline values: CDR1 SGHRS, CDR2 YFSETQ. The CDR3 has 15 amino acids. Unmatched junction bases numbered 7, after V lost 4 bases and J lost 3 bases. The chain's CDR3 is CASSAGTGDHYEQYF. The CDR3 DNA follows: TGCGCCAGCAGCGCGGGGACAGGGGATCACTACGAGCAGTACTTC.

This clone has just a few counts. This chain links TRBV4-2 with TRBJ1-5; D gene ambiguous. The germline V gene encodes CDR1 LGHNA and CDR2 YNFKEQ. V was trimmed by 0 bases and J by 6 bases, leaving 12 bases between them. This CDR3 comprises 15 residues. The CDR3 region is CASSQDRAGSQPQHF. DNA of the CDR3: TGTGCCAGCAGCCAAGATCGGGCAGGAAGTCAGCCCCAGCATTTT.

The chain couples TRBV6-5 to TRBJ1-1; D is undetermined. Germline V lookup: CDR1 MNHEY, CDR2 SVGAGI. Trimming cost V 0 bases and J 1 base, with 9 bases left between them. The CDR3 extends over 15 amino acids. CDR3 region: CASSYSELSNTEAFF. The CDR3 bases are TGTGCCAGCAGTTACTCGGAGCTTTCGAACACTGAAGCTTTCTTT.

V usage is TRBV18 and J usage is TRBJ1-5; D is possibly TRBD1 (5 bases). The CDR3 loop spans 15 amino acids. Germline V gives CDR1 KGHSH, CDR2 LQKENI. Trimming took 4 bases from V and 7 from J, leaving 17 bases between them. CDR3 nucleotide sequence: TGTGCCAGCTCACGCTCCACAGGATTCAGCCAGCCCCAGCATTTT. It translates to CASSRSTGFSQPQHF.

Points on this clone: This CDR3 is also generated by other DNA sequences in the sample. The chain has TRBV5-1 and TRBJ1-1; a possible D gene is TRBD1 (5 bases). The CDR3 totals 13 residues. V dropped 2 bases and J dropped 1 base, with 6 bases sitting between them. Germline CDR1 SGHRS, CDR2 YFSETQ. CDR3 residues: CASSLQENTEAFF. For the CDR3, the DNA is TGCGCCAGCAGCTTACAGGAGAACACTGAAGCTTTCTTT.

This clone was counted only a few times. This chain joins TRBV18 and TRBJ2-5; D unresolved. The germline V gene has CDR1 KGHSH and CDR2 LQKENI. V was pared by 3 bases and J by 5 bases, with 10 bases between. The CDR3 contains 13 residues. The CDR3: CASSPRVTETQYF. CDR3 sequence (DNA): TGTGCCAGCTCACCTCGAGTGACGGAGACCCAGTACTTC.

This clone was found a few times. This chain uses TRBV6-6 with TRBJ2-5; a weak D match, TRBD2 (5 bases). V was pared by 6 bases and J by 5 bases, with 13 bases between. Germline V gene lookup returns CDR1 MNHNY and CDR2 SVGAGI (reference sequence). The CDR3 runs to 13 residues. The CDR3 here is CASSRDWRETQYF. Written as DNA, the CDR3 is TGTGCCAGCAGCCGAGACTGGAGGGAGACCCAGTACTTC.

This clone has only a few counts. J is TRBJ1-6 and V is TRBV6-1, with D possibly TRBD1 on 6 matching bases. Germline values: CDR1 MNHNS, CDR2 SASEGT. The CDR3 has 15 residues. V was clipped by 0 bases and J by 9 bases, with 12 bases between them. The CDR3 DNA is TGTGCCAGCAGTGAAGCTGGGGGGCGCGGTTCACCCCTCCACTTT. Protein product: CASSEAGGRGSPLHF.

J is TRBJ2-7 and V is TRBV7-9; the D gene could be TRBD1 or TRBD2 (5 bases each). V was cut by 3 bases and J by 7 bases, with 16 bases left in between. CDR3 length: 14 amino acids. Germline CDR1 is SEHNR and CDR2 is FQNEAQ (reference sequence). CDR3 in amino acids: CASSFSSGAGEQYF. CDR3 sequence (DNA): TGTGCCAGCAGCTTTTCCTCTGGGGCGGGTGAGCAGTACTTC.

This clone was detected a few times. V usage is TRBV5-1 and J usage is TRBJ1-2; the match to TRBD1 covers 8 bases. The CDR3 runs 15 residues. In germline, CDR1 is SGHRS, CDR2 YFSETQ. The V and J ends lost 4 bases and 1 base, in that order; junction bases with no gene match: 6. The CDR3 here is CASSRPDRDNYGYTF. CDR3 nucleotides: TGCGCCAGCAGCCGACCGGACAGGGATAACTATGGCTACACCTTC.

As for this clone: At the DNA level, this CDR3 is encoded by other sequences in the same sample as well. The chain links TRBV18 to TRBJ2-2; D ambiguous. Germline CDR1 is KGHSH and CDR2 is LQKENI. Between the trimmed V and J ends, which lost 3 bases and 2 bases, there was a span of 1 base. The CDR3 is 12 residues long. As DNA, the CDR3 is TGTGCCAGCTCACCCAACACCGGGGAGCTGTTTTTT. Its translation: CASSPNTGELFF. The full variable domain, in which reference TRBV18 and TRBJ2-2 provide the parts outside the CDR3, is NAGVMQNPRHLVRRRGQEARLRCSPMKGHSHVYWYRQLPEEGLKFMVYLQKENIIDESGMPKERFSAEFPKEGPSILRIQQVVRGDSAAYFCASSPNTGELFFGEGSRLTVL.

This clone has a handful of counts. This chain connects TRBV7-2 to TRBJ1-6; D not certain. CDR3 length equals 15 residues. In germline, CDR1 is SGHTA, CDR2 FQGNSA. V was cut by 6 bases and J by 5 bases, with 14 bases left in between. CDR3 coding DNA: TGTGCCAGCAGGCCCACATGGGGAGATAATTCACCCCTCCACTTT. As protein: CASRPTWGDNSPLHF.

This clone appeared a few times. J is TRBJ2-5 and V is TRBV15; no clear D. The CDR3 is made up of 13 amino acids. The V gene lost 0 bases and the J gene lost 5 bases, with 7 bases spanning the gap. Germline-derived CDR1 and CDR2 are LNHNV and YYDKDF (reference sequence). CDR3 residues: CATSREASETQYF. The CDR3 nucleotides are TGTGCCACCAGCAGAGAAGCGTCGGAGACCCAGTACTTC.